This TCR beta chain was found in a study of regulatory T cells in long-lasting Graves disease. Germline V gene data show CDR1 as SGHAT and CDR2 as FQNNGV. There are 14 residues in the CDR3. The V gene lost 2 bases and the J gene lost 3 bases, with 7 bases spanning the gap. Time point here: newly diagnosed GD, antithyroid drugs for less than 3 months. PBMCs were the source of the RNA used for TCR sequencing. This clonotype was observed many times. iRepertoire HTBI primers and Arm-PCR of CDR3 regions built TCR beta libraries. TCRdb re-analysed the multiplex PCR reads in MiXCR, keeping a single row per CDR3 protein. The sample has 350,000 to 500,000 distinct CDR3 sequences, less than 15% seen once. These same data were also listed under a study on T cells in Graves' hyperthyroidism and ophthalmopathy.

The V call is TRBV11-2, the J call TRBJ2-2; D unclear. This receptor was obtained from a woman in her forties or fifties with Graves disease. Sequences were derived from peripheral blood mononuclear cells (PBMCs), sampled at new diagnosis, from a patient treated with antithyroid drugs. CDR3 DNA: TGTGCCAGCAGCTTACAGGCAGACACCGGGGAGCTGTTTTTT. The encoded protein is CASSLQADTGELFF.